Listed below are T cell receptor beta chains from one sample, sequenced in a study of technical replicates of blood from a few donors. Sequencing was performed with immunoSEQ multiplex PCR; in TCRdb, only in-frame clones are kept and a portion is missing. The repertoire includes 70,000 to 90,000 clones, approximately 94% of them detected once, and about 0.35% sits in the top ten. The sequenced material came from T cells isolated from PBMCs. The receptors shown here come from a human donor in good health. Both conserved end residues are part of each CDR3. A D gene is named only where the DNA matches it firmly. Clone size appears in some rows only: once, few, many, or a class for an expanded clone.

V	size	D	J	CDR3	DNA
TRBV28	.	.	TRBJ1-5	CASSAGLVQPQHF	TGTGCCAGCAGCGCAGGGTTGGTTCAGCCCCAGCATTTT
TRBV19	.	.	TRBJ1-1	CASSQGPANTEAFF	TGTGCCAGTAGTCAGGGGCCGGCGAACACTGAAGCTTTCTTT
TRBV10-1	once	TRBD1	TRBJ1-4	CASSAGTGNEKLFF	TGCGCCAGCAGTGCCGGGACAGGGAATGAAAAACTGTTTTTT
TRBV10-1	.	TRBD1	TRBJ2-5	CASSPSTGQGETQYF	TGCGCCAGCAGTCCGTCCACCGGACAGGGTGAGACCCAGTACTTC
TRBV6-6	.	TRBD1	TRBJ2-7	CASSPRDSPYEQYF	TGTGCCAGCAGCCCAAGGGACAGTCCCTACGAGCAGTACTTC
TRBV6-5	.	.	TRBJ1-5	CASSYTTGFNQPQHF	TGTGCCAGCAGCTACACTACAGGGTTCAATCAGCCCCAGCATTTT
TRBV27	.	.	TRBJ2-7	CASSPETGLYEQYF	TGTGCCAGCAGCCCCGAAACAGGGCTGTACGAGCAGTACTTC
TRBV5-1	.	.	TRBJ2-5	CASSLEQLIQETQYF	TGCGCCAGCAGCTTGGAACAGCTCATCCAAGAGACCCAGTACTTC
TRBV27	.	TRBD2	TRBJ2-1	CASRRTSGSRQFF	TGTGCCAGCAGAAGGACTAGCGGGTCCAGGCAGTTCTTC
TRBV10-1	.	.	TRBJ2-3	CASSRGTDTQYF	TGCGCCAGCTCCCGTGGCACAGATACGCAGTATTTT
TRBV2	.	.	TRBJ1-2	CASSDQGLYGYTF	TGTGCCAGCAGTGACCAAGGACTCTATGGCTACACCTTC